This record covers a single T cell receptor (beta chain). Its antigen is unknown. No clone much larger than this one lies a single base away; base qualities are absent. The data derive from a study of technical replicates of blood from a few donors (dated by TCRdb to 2016 to 2017). At the junction V is shortened by 4 bases and J by 7 bases, with 10 bases in between. Inclusive of the bounding cysteine and phenylalanine, the CDR3 is 13 residues long. Only the CDR3 part of the read is kept: 39 bases, read in frame from the first base. Reading the germline V gene gives CDR1 LGHNA and CDR2 YSLEER. Library generation was performed with the immunoSEQ multiplex PCR assay. Drawn from immuneACCESS, this table holds only the in-frame rearrangements with V and J called that TCRdb kept. Clones are partly lost; checked studies trace under half to an unresolved V gene and leave the rest unexplained. The sample data list 50,000 to 60,000 clones, and 91% of these were observed just once. The top ten clonotypes cover around 3.6% of the sample.

The chain uses TRBV4-3 and TRBJ2-2; TRBD2 is possibly the D segment (6 matching bases). This sequence originates from a human donor in good health. Some clones in this sample may be carry-over from other donors' samples. Sequenced sample: PBMCs. Here the CDR3 is given as CASSRREIGELFF. In nucleotides, the sequence is TGCGCCAGCAGCCGGAGGGAAATCGGGGAGCTGTTTTTT.